Here is one T cell receptor beta chain with its context. Its cognate antigen is unknown. The data derive from a study of regulatory T cells in long-lasting Graves disease. Overall study context: By definition, persistent Graves' disease involved antithyroid drugs for over 5 years alongside positive TSH receptor antibodies.

Time point specified: persistent/refractory GD, antithyroid drugs over 5 years with positive TRAb. After RNA was extracted from PBMCs, the TCR library was made from it. Overall study results and limits: A greater number of public clonotypes (over 2,500) was shared by persistent patients than by new patients (around 1,000). Persistent disease showed a preference for TRBV28, TRBJ1-2 and TRBJ2-5.

Sequencing libraries for TCR beta were prepared with iRepertoire HTBI primers and Arm-PCR of CDR3 regions. TCRdb recomputed calls from the multiplex PCR reads with MiXCR, one row per CDR3 protein. The sample has 400,000 to 500,000 distinct CDR3 sequences; 21% are singletons. Germline V gene sequence: CDR1 ENHRY, CDR2 SYGVKD. With 2 bases clipped from V and 1 base from J, the junction kept 13 bases outside the gene matches. This CDR3 is built from 20 residues. This TCR was sampled from a female donor with Graves disease. V is TRBV10-3 and J is TRBJ2-3; 12 bases map to TRBD2. The specimen comprised peripheral blood mononuclear cells (PBMCs), sampled when the disease was refractory, from a patient treated with antithyroid drugs. The CDR3 DNA reads TGTGCCATCAGTGAGGGACTAGCGGGACCCCTATTCACCCGCACAGATACGCAGTATTTT. It translates to CAISEGLAGPLFTRTDTQYF.